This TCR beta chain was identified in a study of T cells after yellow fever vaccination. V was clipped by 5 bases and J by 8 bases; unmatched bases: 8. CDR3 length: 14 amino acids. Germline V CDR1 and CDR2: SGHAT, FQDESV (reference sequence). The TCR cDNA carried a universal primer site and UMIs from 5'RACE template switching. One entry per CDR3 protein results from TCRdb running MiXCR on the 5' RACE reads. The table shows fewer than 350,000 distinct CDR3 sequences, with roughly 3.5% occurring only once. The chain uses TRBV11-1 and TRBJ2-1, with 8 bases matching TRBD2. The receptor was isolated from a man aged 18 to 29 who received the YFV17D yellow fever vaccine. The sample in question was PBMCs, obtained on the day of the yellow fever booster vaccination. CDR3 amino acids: CASSPGTSIHEQFF. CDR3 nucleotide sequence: TGTGCCAGCAGCCCCGGGACTAGTATCCATGAGCAGTTCTTC.